These 12 T cell receptor beta chains share one sample of origin, sequenced in a study of blood T cell repertoires in COVID-19. The assay was immunoSEQ multiplex PCR, and TCRdb's table has in-frame clones only and misses some. The table lists approximately 73,000 clones, roughly 80% of them singletons, with around 0.83% in the top ten. Sequenced sample: peripheral blood. These receptor sequences come from an older woman with acute or convalescent COVID-19.

The chain combines TRBV19 with TRBJ1-4, with D tentatively TRBD1 (6 bases). The ends were cut back, 1 base at V and 7 bases at J, with 10 bases in the middle. CDR1 and CDR2 from the germline V gene are LNHDA and SQIVND (reference sequence). The CDR3 contains 14 residues. The CDR3 sequence is CASSIGQGFEKLFF. The CDR3 coding sequence is TGTGCCAGTAGTATAGGGCAGGGGTTTGAAAAACTGTTTTTT.

The CDR3 coding sequence is TGTGCCAGCAAATTAACACTAGATGCCGGGGAGCTGTTTTTT. It translates to CASKLTLDAGELFF. The V and J genes are TRBV2 and TRBJ2-2; D possibly corresponds to TRBD2 (5 bases). The V and J ends lost 7 bases and 6 bases respectively, with 15 bases between them. Germline CDR1 is SNHLY and CDR2 is FYNNEI. CDR3 length: 14 amino acids. The variable domain in full, with the rest retrieved from reference TRBV2 and TRBJ2-2, is EPEVTQTPSHQVTQMGQEVILRCVPISNHLYFYWYRQILGQKVEFLVSFYNNEISEKSEIFDDQFSVERPDGSNFTLKIRSTKLEDSAMYFCASKLTLDAGELFFGEGSRLTVL.

This clone has a single count. The CDR3 region is CASSSRTSGSNEQFF. The CDR3, as DNA: TGTGCCAGCAGCTCCCGGACTAGCGGATCCAATGAGCAGTTCTTC. The genes are TRBV7-9 and TRBJ2-1; TRBD2 aligns across 10 bases. Per the germline V gene, CDR1 is SEHNR and CDR2 is FQNEAQ (reference sequence). CDR3 length: 15 residues. The junction had 6 bases not matched to a gene; V was cut back by 4 bases and J by 6 bases.

The chain links TRBV20-1 to TRBJ1-2; a possible D gene is TRBD1 (5 bases). Germline CDR1 is DFQATT and CDR2 is SNEGSKA (reference sequence). The V and J ends lost 3 bases and 4 bases respectively, with 18 bases between them. The CDR3 has 15 amino acids. As DNA, the CDR3 is TGCAGTGCTAGTAGTGGGGGGGACGGAAGCTATGGCTACACCTTC. It translates to CSASSGGDGSYGYTF.

This rearrangement joins TRBV28 to TRBJ1-2; D not resolved. Germline V gene sequence: CDR1 MDHEN, CDR2 SYDVKM. V was pared by 3 bases and J by 4 bases, with 9 bases between. The CDR3 totals 13 residues. In DNA form, the CDR3 reads TGTGCCAGCAGTTTTGATAGCATCTATGGCTACACCTTC. It encodes CASSFDSIYGYTF.

This chain connects TRBV30 to TRBJ2-1; 7 bases line up with TRBD2. V dropped 2 bases and J dropped 8; count of bases not matched to a gene: 9. The CDR3 covers 14 residues. Germline assignment: CDR1 GTSNPN and CDR2 SVGIG (reference sequence). CDR3 region: CAWSKRGLIDEQFF. In DNA, the CDR3 is TGTGCCTGGAGTAAGCGGGGCCTTATAGATGAGCAGTTCTTC.

The V and J genes are TRBV19 and TRBJ1-4, with D possibly matching TRBD1 (6 bases). This CDR3 is built from 15 residues. Germline V gives CDR1 LNHDA, CDR2 SQIVND (reference sequence). Deletions cut 5 bases from V and 5 bases from J, with 15 bases between. In DNA form, the CDR3 reads TGTGCCAGTAGTCCTACAGGGTCGACGAATGAAAAACTGTTTTTT. Translation gives CASSPTGSTNEKLFF. The full variable domain, completed using reference TRBV19 and TRBJ1-4, is DGGITQSPKYLFRKEGQNVTLSCEQNLNHDAMYWYRQDPGQGLRLIYYSQIVNDFQKGDIAEGYSVSREKKESFPLTVTSAQKNPTAFYLCASSPTGSTNEKLFFGSGTQLSVL.

The chain is built from TRBV3-1 (or the pseudogene TRBV3-2) and TRBJ2-5; D perhaps matches TRBD2 (6 bases). The CDR3 is made up of 15 amino acids. Germline CDR1 and CDR2: LGHDT and YNNKEL (reference sequence). V shed 0 bases and J shed 3 bases, with 11 bases lying between them. The CDR3 sequence: CASSQDTRLEETQYF. The CDR3 DNA reads as TGTGCCAGCAGCCAAGATACTAGACTAGAAGAGACCCAGTACTTC.

V usage is TRBV5-1 and J usage is TRBJ2-5, with 8 bases fitting TRBD2. Losses at the gene ends were 0 bases for V and 0 bases for J; bases not matched to a gene: 1. CDR3 length equals 15 residues. CDR1 is SGHRS, CDR2 YFSETQ, per germline. CDR3 nucleotides: TGCGCCAGCAGCTTGGGCGGGGGGTACCAAGAGACCCAGTACTTC. As protein: CASSLGGGYQETQYF. Drawing the rest from reference TRBV5-1 and TRBJ2-5, the complete variable domain is KAGVTQTPRYLIKTRGQQVTLSCSPISGHRSVSWYQQTPGQGLQFLFEYFSETQRNKGNFPGRFSGRQFSNSRSEMNVSTLELGDSALYLCASSLGGGYQETQYFGPGTRLLVL.

This rearrangement joins TRBV6-5 to TRBJ1-4; TRBD1 matches at 10 bases. J gave up 5 bases and V 6 bases, and 3 bases lay outside the gene matches. The CDR3 is 14 amino acids. The germline V gene has CDR1 MNHEY and CDR2 SVGAGI. The CDR3 reads CASSPGQGNEKLFF. CDR3 nucleotides: TGTGCCAGCAGCCCGGGACAGGGGAATGAAAAACTGTTTTTT.

The rearrangement uses TRBV3-1 (or the pseudogene TRBV3-2) and TRBJ2-5, with D unresolved. The V gene's germline CDR1 is LGHDT and CDR2 YNNKEL (reference sequence). The CDR3 has 15 residues. The V and J ends lost 0 bases and 5 bases respectively, with 13 bases between them. The chain's CDR3 is CASSQDWASRETQYF. Here the CDR3 DNA reads TGTGCCAGCAGCCAAGATTGGGCATCCCGGGAGACCCAGTACTTC.

The V gene is TRBV19, the J gene TRBJ2-2; 7 nucleotides match TRBD2. The ends lost 7 bases at V and 2 bases at J; junction bases unmatched: 4. Germline V gives CDR1 LNHDA, CDR2 SQIVND (reference sequence). CDR3 length: 14 residues. The CDR3 loop reads CASMRGSNTGELFF. The CDR3 region has the DNA TGTGCCAGTATGCGCGGGAGCAACACCGGGGAGCTGTTTTTT.